This entry describes one TCR beta chain. The sample originates from a study of patients and donors after allogeneic stem cell transplantation. From germline, CDR1 is SNHLY and CDR2 FYNNEI. The CDR3 totals 14 residues. V lost 10 bases, J lost 3 bases, and 16 bases lay in between. TCRdb fed the RT-PCR reads into MiXCR, producing one record per CDR3 protein. Counted here are about a million distinct CDR3 sequences, more than 15% occurring once; the ten biggest clones make up around 6%. The origin of this receptor is a human donor who was either an allogeneic HSCT recipient or a stem cell or donor lymphocyte infusion donor (not recorded which). It is not recorded whose cells these are; they may come from a transplant donor. The rearrangement joins TRBV2 to TRBJ1-5, with D maybe TRBD1 (6 bases). Sequencing was done on a sample of blood, either unsorted or a sorted T cell fraction (not recorded which). The CDR3 is CAITPGTTNQPQHF. The CDR3 DNA reads TGTGCCATCACCCCCGGGACAACCAATCAGCCCCAGCATTTT. Supplemented by reference TRBV2 and TRBJ1-5, the full variable domain reads EPEVTQTPSHQVTQMGQEVILRCVPISNHLYFYWYRQILGQKVEFLVSFYNNEISEKSEIFDDQFSVERPDGSNFTLKIRSTKLEDSAMYFCAITPGTTNQPQHFGDGTRLSIL.